The rows below give T cell receptor beta chains drawn from one sample of a study of cytomegalovirus exposure and HLA in healthy donors. The data were produced by immunoSEQ multiplex PCR, yet TCRdb's version contains in-frame clones alone and is incomplete. The repertoire holds 90,000 to 150,000 clones, with approximately 80% as singletons. Material for sequencing was PBMCs. The receptors originated from a man aged 50-59 years in good health and CMV-seronegative. The CDR3 runs from the conserved cysteine through the conserved F or W. A D gene is named only where the DNA matches it firmly. Clone size is not always given. Where it is, it says once, few, many or a class for expanded clones.

d_call	clone_size	v_call	j_call	cdr3_nt	cdr3_aa
TRBD2	.	TRBV7-3	TRBJ2-1	TGTGCCAGCAGCTTGACTAGCGGGGGCCCCCCAGGTGAGCAGTTCTTC	CASSLTSGGPPGEQFF
TRBD2	few	TRBV7-3	TRBJ2-6	TGTGCCAGCAGCTTAGCGGGGGGGAGCTCTGGGGCCAACGTCCTGACTTTC	CASSLAGGSSGANVLTF
.	.	TRBV7-2	TRBJ2-3	TGTGCCAGCAGCTTAGGGTCCCGGGCAGATACGCAGTATTTT	CASSLGSRADTQYF
.	few	TRBV4-3	TRBJ2-1	TGCGCCAGCGAGAATGGACTCGCTATAAAGTATGAGCAGTTCTTC	CASENGLAIKYEQFF
.	.	TRBV10-3	TRBJ1-3	TGTGCCATCAGGGGGGAGCGGGATGGAAACACCATATATTTT	CAIRGERDGNTIYF
TRBD1	few	TRBV6-1	TRBJ1-5	TGTGCCAGCAGGTCACCGGGACAGGGAAAGCCCCAGCATTTT	CASRSPGQGKPQHF
.	.	TRBV5-4	TRBJ2-7	TGTGCCAGCAGCGTATCCTCCTACGAGCAGTACTTC	CASSVSSYEQYF
.	.	TRBV19	TRBJ2-2	TGTGCCAGTAGTATCGTGAGCCGGGAGCTGTTTTTT	CASSIVSRELFF
.	.	TRBV10-3	TRBJ1-2	TGTGCCATCAGTCCCCTCCTTACAGGCAACTATGGCTACACCTTC	CAISPLLTGNYGYTF
TRBD1	.	TRBV25-1	TRBJ1-2	TGTGCCAGCACGGACAGGGGTGGCTACCCCTTC	CASTDRGGYPF
.	.	TRBV4-3	TRBJ1-1	TGCGCCAGCAGCCAGTCCTGGCAGAACACTGAAGCTTTCTTT	CASSQSWQNTEAFF
TRBD1	.	TRBV7-2	TRBJ2-7	TGTGCCAGCAGCCCCCGGGACAGATCCTACGAGCAGTACTTC	CASSPRDRSYEQYF
.	.	TRBV4-3	TRBJ2-7	TGCGCCAGCAGCCAAGATCCGTTCCGCGAGCAGTACTTC	CASSQDPFREQYF
TRBD1	.	TRBV7-8	TRBJ1-1	TGTGCCAGCAGCTTAGCGTCAGGGGGAGCTTTCTTT	CASSLASGGAFF
TRBD1	.	TRBV7-2	TRBJ1-2	TGTGCCAGCAGCCACGACAGGGGAGGCGGCTACACCTTC	CASSHDRGGGYTF
.	.	TRBV6-5	TRBJ2-7	TGTGCCAGCAGAAGAGACAGGTTCATAGGGGAGCAGTACTTC	CASRRDRFIGEQYF
.	.	TRBV6-1	TRBJ1-5	TGTGCCAGCAGTGACGGGTTGCAGCCCCAGCATTTT	CASSDGLQPQHF
TRBD1	few	TRBV6-5	TRBJ2-7	TGTGCCAGCAGTCGGACAGGGTTCCCCTACGAGCAGTACTTC	CASSRTGFPYEQYF
.	.	TRBV30	TRBJ2-2	TGTGCCTGGAGTGACCGGGACATCGTAACCGGGGAGCTGTTTTTT	CAWSDRDIVTGELFF
.	.	TRBV19	TRBJ2-2	TGTGCCAGTAGTATCGGGCGACTAGAGCGCACCGGGGAGCTGTTTTTT	CASSIGRLERTGELFF
TRBD1	.	TRBV10-1	TRBJ2-5	TGCGCCAACTCACAGGGGGCTTTGGAGACCCAGTACTTC	CANSQGALETQYF
TRBD1	once	TRBV28	TRBJ1-1	TGTGCCAGCAGCGAACAGGGGTACACTGAAGCTTTCTTT	CASSEQGYTEAFF
TRBD1	.	TRBV6-6	TRBJ1-2	TGTGCCAGCAGTTACAATCCGGGACAGGGACTTGGCTACACCTTC	CASSYNPGQGLGYTF
.	.	TRBV4-3	TRBJ1-2	TGCGCCAGCAGCCCGCATCCCCCAGGTTCCTATGGCTACACCTTC	CASSPHPPGSYGYTF
.	.	TRBV7-2	TRBJ1-5	TGTGCCAGCTCCCTTTTTAGGGGTTCGCATCAGCCCCAGCATTTT	CASSLFRGSHQPQHF
TRBD2	.	TRBV7-2	TRBJ2-1	TGTGCCAGCAGCTTGTTAGCGGGAGGAGGCTACAATGAGCAGTTCTTC	CASSLLAGGGYNEQFF
TRBD2	.	TRBV4-2	TRBJ2-3	TGTGCCAGCAGCCAAGATCCGGGAGGGTATGAAGATACGCAGTATTTT	CASSQDPGGYEDTQYF
TRBD1	.	TRBV19	TRBJ1-1	TGTGCCAGTACCATGGGACAGGGTAACACTGAAGCTTTCTTT	CASTMGQGNTEAFF
.	.	TRBV19	TRBJ1-4	TGTGCCAGTAGTATGGCGACGACAGGTGGGGAAAAACTGTTTTTT	CASSMATTGGEKLFF
.	.	TRBV27	TRBJ1-4	TGTGCCAGCAGTCCCGTGTCAGTTGAAAAACTGTTTTTT	CASSPVSVEKLFF
.	.	TRBV6-5	TRBJ1-2	TGTGCCAGCAGCTATACCGGGGGACGGCAGGGCTACACCTTC	CASSYTGGRQGYTF
.	once	TRBV28	TRBJ1-5	TGTGCCAGCAGTTGGGCAGGTGACAATCAGCCCCAGCATTTT	CASSWAGDNQPQHF
TRBD2	.	TRBV10-2	TRBJ2-2	TGCGCCAGCAGGCTAGCGGGAACGAACACCGGGGAGCTGTTTTTT	CASRLAGTNTGELFF
.	.	TRBV9	TRBJ1-1	TGTGCCAGCAGCGCTACCGGGACCCGGGAGGCTTTCTTT	CASSATGTREAFF
TRBD1	.	TRBV7-2	TRBJ2-5	TGTGCCAGCAGACCGGGACAGGGGACGGAGACCCAGTACTTC	CASRPGQGTETQYF
TRBD2	few	TRBV7-8	TRBJ2-3	TGTGCCAGCAGCTTAAGGACGCGGGGGGCTAACACAGATACGCAGTATTTT	CASSLRTRGANTDTQYF
.	once	TRBV5-8	TRBJ2-7	TGTGCCAGCAGCTTGATCCCAGGGCCCTACGAGCAGTACTTC	CASSLIPGPYEQYF
.	.	TRBV7-9	TRBJ1-4	TGTGCCAGCAGTAGCGGCAGGGCGCGTGAAAAACTGTTTTTT	CASSSGRAREKLFF
.	.	TRBV27	TRBJ1-1	TGTGCCAGCAGTTTAACGGGGGGCAGCATAACTGAAGCTTTCTTT	CASSLTGGSITEAFF
.	.	TRBV28	TRBJ2-7	TGTGCCAGCAGGGAGTCGGGGGAAGACTACGAGCAGTACTTC	CASRESGEDYEQYF
TRBD2	.	TRBV7-8	TRBJ2-7	TGTGCCAGCAGCTTTACTAGCGGGGGGGCCTCTATTGGTGAGCAGTACTTC	CASSFTSGGASIGEQYF
.	once	TRBV6-5	TRBJ1-4	TGTGCCAGCAATACCGACAGGCGGCTTGAAAAACTGTTTTTC	CASNTDRRLEKLFF
TRBD2	.	TRBV12-5	TRBJ2-5	TGTGCTAGTGGTAAGACTAGCGAAATCCAAGAGACCCAGTACTTC	CASGKTSEIQETQYF